A single TCR beta chain is shown here with its context. This clonotype was recorded at least ten times. The antigen this receptor binds is unknown. No qualities accompany the bases; no much larger clone lies one base away. The data belong to a study of identical twins (dated by TCRdb to 2016 to 2018). Background on the whole study: To test whether fetal clonotypes persist, the study used deep sequencing on TCR alpha and beta repertoires from monozygotic twins, unrelated adults of various ages, and cord blood. To rule out contamination, replicate twin experiments were performed at different times with different library preparation protocols. The paper's findings and limits, for the study overall: In beta out-of-frame sequences, excess twin sharing was weaker, because having fewer shared sequences lowered the signal-to-noise ratio. Abundant cord blood beta clonotypes had fewer insertions, young adult naive repertoires showed a similar but weaker trend, and memory repertoires showed no such trend. Compared with coincidental sharing between unrelated individuals, out-of-frame TCR alpha sequences shared between twins showed an excess of sequences with low generation probability. Out-of-frame TCR alpha sharing in monozygotic twins was systematically underestimated by recombination models, whereas sharing between unrelated individuals was in agreement with the recombination models. Invariant T cells such as MAIT and iNKT could partly confound zero-insertion analyses, though diverse VJ usage argued against this for most clonotypes. Because the same donors could not be followed over many years, conclusions were based on cross-sectional statistical analysis.

Every donor was a healthy Caucasian. The twin cohort comprised three pairs of female monozygotic twins, all aged about 18 to 30 years. CD4+ and CD8+ T cell populations were isolated with positive isolation kits from Invitrogen. Measured from the cysteine to the phenylalanine, the CDR3 is 14 residues long. Only the CDR3 part of the read is kept: 42 bases, read in frame from the first base. Looking up the germline V gene yields CDR1 MNHEY and CDR2 SVGEGT. The V end gives up 6 bases and the J end 7 bases, leaving 9 bases in the junction not matched to a gene. The library was built by means of 5' RACE. The instrument was an Illumina HiSeq 2000. A universal primer binding site was introduced by template switching, and a unique molecular identifier was present in the final cDNA, enabling accurate counting of TCR cDNA molecules. Specific primers in the conserved constant-segment region were used to synthesize first-strand cDNA for the TCR alpha and beta chains. To control for contamination, every cDNA library carried two barcodes: a SMART-Mk sample barcode plus Illumina barcodes. TruSeq adapter sequences along with Illumina sample barcodes were introduced in two successive PCR steps. The Illumina HiSeq platform was used with custom primers to sequence TCR alpha and beta cDNA libraries. Per the source publication's procedure: MiGEC processed the raw reads to extract unique molecular identifiers, while MiXCR was used to determine the CDR3 positions. For each individual, recombination models were inferred using an EM algorithm with the repgenHMM and IGoR tools. Shared clonotypes were analyzed with the tcR package in R, and sharing was normalized by the product of cloneset sizes. To study raw recombination free of thymic and clonal selection effects, out-of-frame nonproductive sequences were analyzed. TCRdb itself trimmed the public reads at Q25 with fastp, ran MiXCR and retained productive beta chains. Identical CDR3 protein sequences are pooled into one entry, listed with their most common genes and DNA. The V and J calls and clone size come from TCRdb's table, not from the authors' own analysis. Present in this sample are a few hundred thousand distinct CDR3 sequences, 7.5% to 9.5% of which were seen just once. Of the sample, under 7.5% is held by the ten largest clones.

In addition, the sample was reused for a study of yellow fever vaccine responses in identical twins. Taken from the second paper: According to the authors, the vaccine-induced T cell response in identical twins seemed to be partly convergent and partly specific to each individual. Focusing on identical twins, the study followed the T cell clones that responded to the vaccine, and did so with precision.

The receptor's source is a woman under 30 in good health. The sequenced sample consisted of CD8+ T cells sorted from blood. The receptor chain draws on TRBV6-2 or TRBV6-3 and TRBJ2-1; a stretch of 7 junction bases matches TRBD1. The CDR3 protein: CASRLPRQGNEQFF. The nucleotide sequence reads as follows: TGTGCCAGCAGACTCCCGCGACAGGGAAATGAGCAGTTCTTC.